This TCR beta chain was identified during a study of T-cell reconstitution after alpha-beta-depleted transplantation in children. This clonotype was found a few times. The CDR3 runs to 16 residues. Unmatched junction bases numbered 10, after V lost 0 bases and J lost 10 bases. The germline CDR1 and CDR2 sequences are SEHNR and FQNEAQ (reference sequence). Unique molecular identifiers were incorporated during preparation of the TCRbeta library. TCRdb re-analysed the PCR reads in MiXCR, keeping a single row per CDR3 protein. This repertoire shows around 530,000 distinct CDR3 sequences, approximately 32% found once; its top ten account for 2% to 3%.

The material sequenced was PBMCs from the stem cell graft donor, taken from the stem cell graft. The receptor's source is a human donor who donated a stem cell graft to a child with aplastic anemia. V and J are TRBV7-9 and TRBJ2-1; 9 nucleotides line up with TRBD2. The CDR3 DNA follows: TGTGCCAGCAGCTTAGCGAGTAGCGGGAGTTTAGGAGAGCAGTTCTTC. It is translated as CASSLASSGSLGEQFF.